The sequence of this T cell receptor beta chain was determined in a study of shared clonotypes between healthy human individuals. The overall study: CD4 naive and memory got three plates each, CD8 naive two, CD8 memory one. Study findings and constraints: Shared clonotypes across all four donors exceeded non-shared ones in generation probability.

Profiled with immunoSEQ multiplex PCR; TCRdb holds only in-frame clones, not every one. This sample has roughly 810,000 clones; roughly 96% occur once, and the top ten carry about 0.25%. CDR1 is GTSNPN, CDR2 SVGIG, per germline (reference sequence). The V gene lost 1 base and the J gene lost 7 bases, with 11 bases spanning the gap. The CDR3 is 13 amino acids. Naive CD8 isolation took CD45RO-negative cells positively selected for CCR7 and excluded terminally differentiated effector memory CD45RA+ cells. Points on this clone: Its target is not known.

This sequence originates from a man between 25 and 39 years old in good health. This sequence joins TRBV30 and TRBJ1-5; a possible D gene is TRBD1 (5 bases). The sequencing sample was made of naive CD8+ T cells sorted from blood. The CDR3 DNA reads TGTGCCTGGAGTGGGGACCTACTGCAGCCCCAGCATTTT. Translating it yields CAWSGDLLQPQHF.